This TCR beta chain was sequenced during a study of blood T cell repertoires in COVID-19. About the research overall: COVID-19 samples from acute and convalescent phases originated in the United States, Italy and Spain. From T cells, B-cell-depleted T cells, or PBMCs came the material, which was cDNA or gDNA.

The CDR3 runs 18 residues. Trimming removed 6 bases from V and 1 base from J; junction bases left unmatched: 13. Germline CDR1 is MNHNY and CDR2 is SVGAGI (reference sequence). Per the authors' pipeline: The assay estimated nucleated cells by amplifying reference gene primers. Assay used: immunoSEQ multiplex PCR; TCRdb lists only in-frame clones, some missing. The V and J calls and the clone size are those of that table, but D and trimming were determined from the DNA. The table lists tens of thousands of clones, 70% to 85% of them singletons, with roughly 32% in the top ten. This receptor was obtained from a human donor in a cohort sampled during active COVID-19. Material: peripheral blood. The chain is built from TRBV6-6 and TRBJ2-3, with 10 bases matching TRBD2. The CDR3 sequence: CASRRGRTSGGGTDTQYF. The CDR3 nucleotides are TGTGCCAGCAGGCGAGGTAGGACTAGCGGAGGGGGCACAGATACGCAGTATTTT.